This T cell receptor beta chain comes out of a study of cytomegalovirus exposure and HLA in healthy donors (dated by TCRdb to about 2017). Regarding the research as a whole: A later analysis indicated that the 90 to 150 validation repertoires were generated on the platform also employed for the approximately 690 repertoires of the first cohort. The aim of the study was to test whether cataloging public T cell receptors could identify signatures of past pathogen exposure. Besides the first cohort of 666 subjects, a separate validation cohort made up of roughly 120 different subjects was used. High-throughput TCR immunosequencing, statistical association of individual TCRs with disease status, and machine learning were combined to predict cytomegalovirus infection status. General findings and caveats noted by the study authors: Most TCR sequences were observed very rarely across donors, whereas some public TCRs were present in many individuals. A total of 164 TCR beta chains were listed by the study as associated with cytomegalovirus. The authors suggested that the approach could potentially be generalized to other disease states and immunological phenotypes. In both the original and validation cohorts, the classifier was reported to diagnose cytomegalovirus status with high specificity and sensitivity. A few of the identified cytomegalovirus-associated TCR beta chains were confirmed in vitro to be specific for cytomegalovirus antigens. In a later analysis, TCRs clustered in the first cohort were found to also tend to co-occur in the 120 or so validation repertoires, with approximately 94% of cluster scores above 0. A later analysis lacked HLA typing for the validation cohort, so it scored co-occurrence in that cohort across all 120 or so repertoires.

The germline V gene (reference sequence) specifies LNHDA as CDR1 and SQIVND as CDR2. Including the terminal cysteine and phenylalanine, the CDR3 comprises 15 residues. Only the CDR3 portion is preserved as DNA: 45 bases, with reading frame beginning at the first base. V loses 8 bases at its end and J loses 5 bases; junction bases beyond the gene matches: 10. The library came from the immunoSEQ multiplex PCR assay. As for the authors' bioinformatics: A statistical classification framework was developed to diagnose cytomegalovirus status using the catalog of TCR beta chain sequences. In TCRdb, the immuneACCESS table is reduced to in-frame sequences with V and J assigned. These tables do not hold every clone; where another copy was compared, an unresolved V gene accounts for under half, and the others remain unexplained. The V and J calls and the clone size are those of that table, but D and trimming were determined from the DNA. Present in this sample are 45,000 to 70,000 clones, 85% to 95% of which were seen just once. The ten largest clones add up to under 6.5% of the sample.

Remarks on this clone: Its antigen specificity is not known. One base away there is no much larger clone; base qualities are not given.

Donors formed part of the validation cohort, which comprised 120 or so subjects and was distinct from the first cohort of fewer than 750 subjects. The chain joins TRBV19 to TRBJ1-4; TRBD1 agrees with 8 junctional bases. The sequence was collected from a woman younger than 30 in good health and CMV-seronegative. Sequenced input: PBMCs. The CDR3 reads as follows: CASLRSGTGNEKLFF. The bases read TGTGCCAGTTTACGCTCCGGGACAGGAAATGAAAAACTGTTTTTT. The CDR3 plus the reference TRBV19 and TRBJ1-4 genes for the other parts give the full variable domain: DGGITQSPKYLFRKEGQNVTLSCEQNLNHDAMYWYRQDPGQGLRLIYYSQIVNDFQKGDIAEGYSVSREKKESFPLTVTSAQKNPTAFYLCASLRSGTGNEKLFFGSGTQLSVL.